Each of the 21 T cell receptor beta chains below was sequenced from the same sample in a study of blood T cell repertoires in COVID-19. Libraries were prepared by immunoSEQ multiplex PCR; TCRdb keeps only in-frame clonotypes and omits some of them. The sample has over 95,000 clones; roughly 80% are singletons. Sequencing used peripheral blood. The origin of the receptors is a human donor in a cohort sampled during active COVID-19.

The V and J genes are TRBV18 and TRBJ2-3, with D maybe TRBD2 (5 bases). V was clipped by 0 bases and J by 1 base, with 11 bases between them. This CDR3 has 16 residues. CDR1 and CDR2 from the germline V gene are KGHSH and LQKENI. The CDR3 bases are TGTGCCAGCTCACCACCCTGGGAGAGTGGCACAGATACGCAGTATTTT. Protein: CASSPPWESGTDTQYF.

The gene calls are TRBV21-1 and TRBJ1-2; TRBD1, the table's D call, was not compared with the DNA. TRBV21-1 is shown as a pseudogene. This CDR3 region has 14 residues. The CDR3 bases are TGTGCCAGCAGCGGGGGCCTTACCAACTATGGCTACACCTTC. Protein: CASSGGLTNYGYTF.

The chain recombines TRBV27 with TRBJ2-1; maybe TRBD1 (5 bases). CDR1 and CDR2 from the germline V gene are MNHEY and SMNVEV (reference sequence). This CDR3 is built from 13 residues. V was cut by 5 bases and J by 8 bases, with 13 bases left in between. The CDR3 loop is CASSSRWGDEQFF. In nucleotides, the CDR3 is TGTGCCAGCAGTAGCCGGTGGGGCGATGAGCAGTTCTTC.

This clone has just one count. The V and J genes are TRBV12-2 and TRBJ2-1; the table assigns TRBD1, which was not confirmed against the DNA. TRBV12-2 is classified as a pseudogene. The CDR3 runs 21 residues. CDR3 sequence: CASRSFLGTGDSGMLYNEQFF. The CDR3 nucleotides read TGTGCAAGTCGCTCCTTCCTCGGGACAGGGGATAGCGGGATGCTCTACAATGAGCAGTTCTTC.

The rearrangement joins TRBV6-5 to TRBJ2-7; tentatively, D is TRBD1 (6 bases). V dropped 5 bases and J dropped 6 bases, with 17 bases sitting between them. CDR3 size: 14 residues. The V gene's germline CDR1 is MNHEY and CDR2 SVGAGI. CDR3 region: CASSPLRGGAEQYF. The CDR3 region has the DNA TGTGCCAGCAGTCCCCTTCGTGGGGGCGCCGAGCAGTACTTC.

The chain employs TRBV27 and TRBJ1-6, with TRBD1 matching over 7 bases. The CDR3 covers 14 residues. Germline CDR1 and CDR2: MNHEY and SMNVEV (reference sequence). V was clipped by 6 bases and J by 9 bases; unmatched bases: 8. CDR3 DNA sequence: TGTGCCAGCAGCAAGACAGGGTTGGGTTCACCCCTCCACTTT. Encoded protein: CASSKTGLGSPLHF.

The V gene is TRBV5-6, the J gene TRBJ2-3; possible D gene TRBD2, 6 bases. Trimming took 2 bases from V and 0 from J, leaving 22 bases between them. Looked up from germline, CDR1 is SGHDT and CDR2 is YYEEEE. CDR3 length equals 19 residues. CDR3 DNA: TGTGCCAGCAGCTTTCTAGTGCGAGGGCGGGGCGTTAGCACAGATACGCAGTATTTT. This sequence encodes CASSFLVRGRGVSTDTQYF. Full variable domain (missing parts from reference TRBV5-6 and TRBJ2-3): DAGVTQSPTHLIKTRGQQVTLRCSPKSGHDTVSWYQQALGQGPQFIFQYYEEEERQRGNFPDRFSGHQFPNYSSELNVNALLLGDSALYLCASSFLVRGRGVSTDTQYFGPGTRLTVL.

This clone was seen a single time. The chain recombines TRBV5-1 with TRBJ1-4, with no clear D. The germline V and J ends were trimmed by 0 bases and 8 bases, with 8 bases remaining between them. Germline CDR1 reads SGHRS; CDR2 reads YFSETQ. The CDR3 is made up of 13 amino acids. Written as DNA, the CDR3 is TGCGCCAGCAGCTTGGAAGTAGAGGAAAAACTGTTTTTT. The encoded protein is CASSLEVEEKLFF.

V gene TRBV9 combines with J gene TRBJ1-6; 7 nucleotides line up with TRBD1. J gave up 3 bases and V 3 bases, and 6 bases lay outside the gene matches. The CDR3 spans 16 residues. Germline lookup yields CDR1 SGDLS and CDR2 YYNGEE. CDR3 sequence reads: CASSAGGGNYNSPLHF. The CDR3 DNA reads TGTGCCAGCAGCGCGGGAGGGGGCAACTATAATTCACCCCTCCACTTT.

This clone was detected once. The chain links TRBV19 to TRBJ2-4, with 7 bases identical to TRBD1. The CDR3 is 12 residues long. Trimming cost V 4 bases and J 9 bases; bases outside gene matches: 3. CDR1 and CDR2 (germline): LNHDA, SQIVND (reference sequence). CDR3 loop: CASSNTGVIQYF. The CDR3, as DNA: TGTGCCAGTAGTAATACAGGGGTCATTCAGTACTTC.

The genes are TRBV18 and TRBJ2-7; 7 bases fit TRBD1. V lost 5 bases, J lost 5 bases, and 6 bases stayed unmatched. This CDR3 spans 13 amino acids. CDR1 and CDR2 from the germline V gene are KGHSH and LQKENI. Here the CDR3 DNA reads TGTGCCAGCTCAGAGGACAGGACTCACGAGCAGTACTTC. Translating gives CASSEDRTHEQYF.

The chain couples TRBV11-3 to TRBJ2-2; a weak D match, TRBD1 (6 bases). In germline, CDR1 is SGHNT, CDR2 YENEEA. The V gene lost 5 bases and the J gene lost 0 bases, with 13 bases spanning the gap. The length of the CDR3 is 16 residues. The CDR3 nucleotides read TGTGCCAGCAGCACATCCGGGACAACGAACACCGGGGAGCTGTTTTTT. Translation gives CASSTSGTTNTGELFF.

CDR3 region: CASSLQGNLDGYTF. The DNA of the CDR3 is TGTGCCAGCAGCCTACAGGGAAATCTTGATGGCTACACCTTC. This chain connects TRBV7-2 to TRBJ1-2; perhaps TRBD1 as D (6 bases). The germline V and J ends were trimmed by 5 bases and 6 bases, with 16 bases remaining between them. This CDR3 contains 14 residues. The germline V gene encodes CDR1 SGHTA and CDR2 FQGNSA.

The CDR3: CASSLSLGGFSPIGYTF. CDR3 coding DNA: TGCGCCAGCAGCCTAAGCCTAGGGGGATTTAGTCCTATCGGCTACACCTTC. This sequence joins TRBV4-1 and TRBJ1-2, with D maybe TRBD1 (6 bases). This CDR3 has 17 residues. CDR1 is MGHRA, CDR2 YSYEKL, per germline. Trimming removed 4 bases from V and 8 bases from J, with 26 bases in between.

The gene calls are TRBV7-6 and TRBJ2-7; D is perhaps TRBD1 (6 bases). Germline V gene sequence: CDR1 SGHVS, CDR2 FNYEAQ. The V and J ends lost 4 bases and 0 bases respectively, with 13 bases between them. This CDR3 region has 15 residues. The CDR3 nucleotides read TGTGCCAGCAGCTCCAACAGGGAGAACTCCTACGAGCAGTACTTC. It yields the protein CASSSNRENSYEQYF. The variable domain in full, with the rest retrieved from reference TRBV7-6 and TRBJ2-7, is GAGVSQSPRYKVTKRGQDVALRCDPISGHVSLYWYRQALGQGPEFLTYFNYEAQQDKSGLPNDRFSAERPEGSISTLTIQRTEQRDSAMYRCASSSNRENSYEQYFGPGTRLTVT.

The table lists this clone with a few counts. This rearrangement joins TRBV7-2 to TRBJ2-5; weak D call: TRBD2 (5 bases). V lost 8 bases to trimming and J lost 5 bases, with 15 bases between them. Germline values: CDR1 SGHTA, CDR2 FQGNSA. This CDR3 contains 13 residues. CDR3 loop: CASDRGYGETQYF. CDR3 in DNA: TGTGCCAGCGACCGGGGTTACGGGGAGACCCAGTACTTC.

The chain combines TRBV4-1 with TRBJ1-3; a weak D match, TRBD1 (6 bases). V was pared by 5 bases and J by 0 bases, with 17 bases between. The CDR3 consists of 17 residues. Germline assignment: CDR1 MGHRA and CDR2 YSYEKL. The CDR3 region has the DNA TGCGCCAGCAGCTCGCGGTCAGACAGGACCTCTGGAAACACCATATATTTT. Translating it yields CASSSRSDRTSGNTIYF.

The rearrangement links TRBV19 to TRBJ1-5, with 11 bases matching TRBD1. With 0 bases clipped from V and 3 bases from J, the junction kept 10 bases outside the gene matches. The CDR3 runs to 19 residues. Germline V gene lookup returns CDR1 LNHDA and CDR2 SQIVND (reference sequence). CDR3 sequence: CASSIEGQGVTYYNQPQHF. CDR3 nucleotides: TGTGCCAGTAGTATAGAGGGACAGGGGGTGACCTATTACAATCAGCCCCAGCATTTT.

CDR3 amino acids: CASSLDMNTEAFF. CDR3 bases: TGTGCCAGCAGCTTAGACATGAACACTGAAGCTTTCTTT. The genes are TRBV11-2 and TRBJ1-1; D gene uncertain. The V and J ends lost 0 bases and 0 bases respectively, with 2 bases between them. CDR1 is SGHAT, CDR2 FQNNGV, per germline. The CDR3 contains 13 residues.

This clone has only a few counts. The V gene is TRBV29-1, the J gene TRBJ2-7, with D unclear. Germline values: CDR1 SQVTM, CDR2 ANQGSEA. The CDR3 has 12 amino acids. The germline V and J ends were trimmed by 3 bases and 0 bases, with 6 bases remaining between them. CDR3 DNA sequence: TGCAGCGTTGAGGGCAGCTCCTACGAGCAGTACTTC. Translating it yields CSVEGSSYEQYF.

CDR3 nucleotides: TGTGCCAGCAGTGGACAGGGGGCGCTTTTAAATTCACCCCTCCACTTT. This translates into CASSGQGALLNSPLHF. This chain uses TRBV2 with TRBJ1-6; 10 bases agree with TRBD1. With V trimmed by 4 bases and J by 7 bases, 7 bases remained unmatched. Germline-derived CDR1 and CDR2 are SNHLY and FYNNEI. This CDR3 is 16 amino acids long.